This T cell receptor beta chain comes out of a study of blood T cell repertoires in COVID-19. Across the whole study: Researchers got acute and convalescent COVID-19 samples from the United States, Italy and Spain. From T cells, B-cell-depleted T cells, or PBMCs came the material, which was cDNA or gDNA.

CDR1 and CDR2 from the germline V gene are SGHNT and YYREEE (reference sequence). The CDR3 covers 16 residues. Trimming at V came to 2 bases and at J to 2 bases, leaving 10 bases not matched to a gene. Original processing notes: Reference gene primer amplification in the assay estimated nucleated cell counts. Some clones are missing from TCRdb's copy, which holds only in-frame ones; the method was immunoSEQ multiplex PCR. That table furnishes V, J and clone size, whereas the DNA furnished D and trimming. The table shows 40,000 or so clones, with 80% to 90% occurring only once. V gene TRBV5-4 combines with J gene TRBJ2-7, with 7 nucleotides matching TRBD1. The sequenced sample consisted of peripheral blood. The source of this sequence is a human donor in a cohort sampled during active COVID-19. The CDR3 here is CASSLGGLGAAYEQYF. CDR3 bases: TGTGCCAGCAGCTTAGGGGGCCTCGGGGCCGCCTACGAGCAGTACTTC.